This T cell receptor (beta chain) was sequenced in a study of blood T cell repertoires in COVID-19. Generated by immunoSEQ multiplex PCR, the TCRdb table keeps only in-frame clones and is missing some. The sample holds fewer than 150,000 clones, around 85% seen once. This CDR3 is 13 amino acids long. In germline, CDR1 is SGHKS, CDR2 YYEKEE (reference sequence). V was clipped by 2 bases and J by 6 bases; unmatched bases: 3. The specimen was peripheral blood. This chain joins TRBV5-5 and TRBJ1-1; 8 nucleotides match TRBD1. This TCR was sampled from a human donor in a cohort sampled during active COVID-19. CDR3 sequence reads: CASSFRTGPEAFF. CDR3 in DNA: TGTGCCAGCAGCTTCCGGACAGGGCCTGAAGCTTTCTTT.